The source of this T cell receptor (beta chain) is a study of beta chain features in type 1 diabetes. One heparinised blood draw, averaging about 116 mL, came from each donor. The whole isolated RNA underwent reverse transcription, so sequencing captured expressed TCRB transcripts. The repertoire was sequenced with immunoSEQ multiplex PCR; TCRdb's copy has only in-frame clones and lacks some. The table lists approximately 52,000 clones, around 60% of them singletons, with under 0.3% in the top ten. Findings of the study overall: A closer apparent resemblance between naive, central memory and Treg TCRB repertoires was seen in patients than in healthy donors. Significant though moderate, a shortening of TCRB CDR3s appeared in all four CD4+ subsets of Type 1 diabetes patients.

Of note for this clone: What it binds is unknown.

The CDR3 is 15 residues long. Trimming stripped 4 bases from V and 1 base from J, with 14 bases between. Sequences were obtained from stem cell memory CD4+ T cells from blood. This rearrangement joins TRBV23-1 to TRBJ2-7, with D maybe TRBD1 (6 bases). TRBV23-1 is sorted into the ORF group, with uncertain function. The sequence was obtained from a young woman with type 1 diabetes. For the CDR3, the DNA is TGCGCCAGCAGTCTAGGGACACCCACTTCCTACGAGCAGTACTTC. Protein sequence: CASSLGTPTSYEQYF.